One sample yielded the 25 T cell receptor beta chains listed below, sequenced in a study of cytomegalovirus exposure and HLA in healthy donors. Primers: 60 Vbeta forward and 13 Jbeta reverse. Clones were read by immunoSEQ multiplex PCR, and TCRdb kept only the in-frame ones, dropping some. The sample carries 210,000 or so clones, approximately 80% recorded once. Material for sequencing was PBMCs. These receptors were taken from a girl aged 2 to 10 in good health and CMV-seronegative.

DNA of the CDR3: TGCGCCAGCAGCTTGGGCGCCAGGGCCAACTATAATTCACCCCTCCACTTT. It yields the protein CASSLGARANYNSPLHF. The V call is TRBV5-1, the J call TRBJ1-6, with D possibly being TRBD1 (5 bases). V lost 0 bases to trimming and J lost 3 bases, with 13 bases between them. This CDR3 is built from 17 residues. From germline, CDR1 is SGHRS and CDR2 YFSETQ. Using reference TRBV5-1 and TRBJ1-6 for the parts outside the CDR3, the full variable domain is KAGVTQTPRYLIKTRGQQVTLSCSPISGHRSVSWYQQTPGQGLQFLFEYFSETQRNKGNFPGRFSGRQFSNSRSEMNVSTLELGDSALYLCASSLGARANYNSPLHFGNGTRLTVT.

This chain joins TRBV29-1 and TRBJ2-3; 7 bases match TRBD2. V dropped 7 bases and J dropped 4; count of bases not matched to a gene: 2. The CDR3 has 11 residues. The V gene's germline CDR1 is SQVTM and CDR2 ANQGSEA. For the CDR3, the DNA is TGCAGCGGACTAGCTTCAGATACGCAGTATTTT. Translating it yields CSGLASDTQYF.

V and J are TRBV19 and TRBJ1-5, with D unresolved. Germline values: CDR1 LNHDA, CDR2 SQIVND (reference sequence). V was clipped by 5 bases and J by 6 bases, with 8 bases between them. CDR3 length: 12 amino acids. The CDR3 DNA sequence: TGTGCCAGTAGTGCATACGGTCAGCCCCAGCATTTT. This gives the protein CASSAYGQPQHF.

The table lists this clone with a few counts. This sequence joins TRBV6-6 and TRBJ2-7; 7 bases map to TRBD1. CDR3 size: 12 residues. Per the germline V gene, CDR1 is MNHNY and CDR2 is SVGAGI (reference sequence). Trimming at V came to 8 bases and at J to 1 base, leaving 2 bases not matched to a gene. The CDR3 DNA reads TGTGCCAGCGGGACAGTATCCTACGAGCAGTACTTC. This encodes CASGTVSYEQYF.

The chain employs TRBV5-6 and TRBJ2-7, with D possibly being TRBD1 (6 bases). Germline loops: CDR1 SGHDT, CDR2 YYEEEE. The length of the CDR3 is 14 residues. V lost 6 bases and J lost 9, with 22 bases in between. CDR3 coding DNA: TGTGCCAGCATCCAACAGGGTCCCCTTGGCTCGCAGTACTTC. It specifies CASIQQGPLGSQYF.

The CDR3 coding sequence is TGTGCCAGCCACAGGGGTACCGGGGAGCTGTTTTTT. It is translated as CASHRGTGELFF. The chain recombines TRBV6-1 with TRBJ2-2; TRBD1 matches 7 bases. This CDR3 has 12 residues. Germline-derived CDR1 and CDR2 are MNHNS and SASEGT. The V segment lost 8 bases and the J segment 5 bases; nucleotides outside the gene matches: 2.

The chain combines TRBV7-3 with TRBJ2-5; D is uncertain. The CDR3 runs 13 residues. Trimming cost V 1 base and J 5 bases, with 8 bases left between them. The germline CDR1 and CDR2 sequences are SGHTA and FQGTGA. CDR3 region: CASSLSPQETQYF. Written as DNA, the CDR3 is TGTGCCAGCAGCTTAAGCCCGCAGGAGACCCAGTACTTC.

V usage is TRBV2 and J usage is TRBJ2-1; perhaps TRBD1 as D (6 bases). The CDR3 sequence is 15 residues long. CDR1 and CDR2 (germline): SNHLY, FYNNEI. Trimming pared 3 bases from V and 10 bases from J, leaving 19 bases between. CDR3 residues: CASSDATPGVREQFF. The CDR3 DNA reads as TGTGCCAGCAGTGACGCCACCCCAGGGGTAAGAGAGCAGTTCTTC.

The count of this clone is one. The gene calls are TRBV11-2 and TRBJ1-2; TRBD1 might be the D (5 bases). Trimming stripped 6 bases from V and 1 base from J, with 24 bases between. The CDR3 consists of 18 residues. Germline-derived CDR1 and CDR2 are SGHAT and FQNNGV. The CDR3 sequence: CASRSTQGSGQDNYGYTF. The CDR3 DNA is TGTGCCAGCAGGTCAACTCAGGGTTCGGGCCAAGATAACTATGGCTACACCTTC.

The V call is TRBV11-3, the J call TRBJ2-1; D perhaps matches TRBD2 (5 bases). Trimming left V 2 bases short and J 3 bases short, with 11 bases between. CDR3 length: 15 amino acids. Germline CDR1 SGHNT, CDR2 YENEEA. In DNA, the CDR3 is TGTGCCAGCAGCTTAAGAGCCGGGGACTACAATGAGCAGTTCTTC. Its protein product is CASSLRAGDYNEQFF.

The J gene is TRBJ1-4, the V gene TRBV18; D might be TRBD1 (6 bases). This CDR3 region has 15 residues. The V gene lost 0 bases and the J gene lost 4 bases, with 9 bases spanning the gap. CDR1 KGHSH and CDR2 LQKENI come from the germline V gene. This CDR3 is CASSPPGQYNEKLFF. The CDR3 DNA reads as TGTGCCAGCTCACCACCCGGACAGTATAATGAAAAACTGTTTTTT. Complete variable domain (other parts from reference TRBV18 and TRBJ1-4): NAGVMQNPRHLVRRRGQEARLRCSPMKGHSHVYWYRQLPEEGLKFMVYLQKENIIDESGMPKERFSAEFPKEGPSILRIQQVVRGDSAAYFCASSPPGQYNEKLFFGSGTQLSVL.

This clone was seen only a few times. The V call is TRBV29-1, the J call TRBJ1-1, with 7 bases that match TRBD1. J was trimmed by 5 bases and V by 5 bases; bases with no gene match: 5. Germline CDR1 reads SQVTM; CDR2 reads ANQGSEA. This CDR3 comprises 12 residues. CDR3 region: CSVLRGTTEAFF. As DNA, the CDR3 is TGCAGCGTTCTCAGGGGGACGACTGAAGCTTTCTTT.

This clone was observed a single time. The chain employs TRBV2 and TRBJ2-7; D call uncertain. The CDR3 sequence is 13 residues long. Germline V gene sequence: CDR1 SNHLY, CDR2 FYNNEI. V was shortened by 1 base and J by 4 bases, with 8 bases between the two germline ends. The CDR3 here is CASSEGFSYEQYF. Here the CDR3 DNA reads TGTGCCAGCAGTGAAGGTTTTTCGTACGAGCAGTACTTC.

The chain is built from TRBV4-1 and TRBJ2-3; D possibly corresponds to TRBD2 (5 bases). The CDR3 totals 15 residues. Germline CDR1 MGHRA, CDR2 YSYEKL. With 4 bases removed from V and 4 bases from J, the gap between germline ends came to 15 bases. The CDR3 loop is CASSPEDFLADTQYF. The CDR3 region has the DNA TGCGCCAGCAGCCCCGAGGACTTTCTGGCAGATACGCAGTATTTT.

The chain links TRBV6-5 to TRBJ2-7; possible D gene TRBD1, 6 bases. V lost 2 bases and J lost 5, with 13 bases in between. Germline loops: CDR1 MNHEY, CDR2 SVGAGI. This CDR3 has 14 amino acids. The DNA of the CDR3 is TGTGCCAGCAGTTACGGTTGGCAGGGGAACGAGCAGTACTTC. Residues: CASSYGWQGNEQYF.

V and J are TRBV19 and TRBJ1-1, with TRBD1 identical over 7 bases. With V trimmed by 7 bases and J by 4 bases, 6 bases remained unmatched. Germline lookup yields CDR1 LNHDA and CDR2 SQIVND (reference sequence). The length of the CDR3 is 13 residues. CDR3 amino acids: CASTHRGVTEAFF. For the CDR3, the DNA is TGTGCCAGTACACACAGGGGCGTCACTGAAGCTTTCTTT.

The chain recombines TRBV25-1 with TRBJ2-1, with 12 bases identical to TRBD2. V gave up 2 bases and J gave up 7 bases; unmatched junction bases: 6. CDR3 size: 16 residues. The germline gives CDR1 MGHDK, CDR2 SYGVNS. CDR3 sequence reads: CASSERLAGGGNEQFF. The CDR3 nucleotides are TGTGCCAGCAGTGAACGCCTAGCGGGAGGGGGAAATGAGCAGTTCTTC. Looking up the rest from reference TRBV25-1 and TRBJ2-1 gives the full variable domain: EADIYQTPRYLVIGTGKKITLECSQTMGHDKMYWYQQDPGMELHLIHYSYGVNSTEKGDLSSESTVSRIRTEHFPLTLESARPSHTSQYLCASSERLAGGGNEQFFGPGTRLTVL.

The chain employs TRBV27 and TRBJ2-5, with TRBD2 matching over 10 bases. The CDR3 runs 15 residues. V trimming: 2 bases; J trimming: 8 bases; junction bases outside the gene matches: 8. Germline V lookup: CDR1 MNHEY, CDR2 SMNVEV (reference sequence). CDR3 amino acids: CASSLTSGTLNTQYF. The CDR3 DNA reads as TGTGCCAGCAGTTTAACTAGCGGGACACTCAATACCCAGTACTTC.

This clone was observed a few times. The chain uses TRBV10-3 and TRBJ2-3; D unresolved. This CDR3 spans 12 amino acids. V lost 6 bases to trimming and J lost 6 bases, with 10 bases between them. CDR1 ENHRY and CDR2 SYGVKD come from the germline V gene. In DNA form, the CDR3 reads TGTGCCATCAGGACCGACTGGGATACGCAGTATTTT. Amino acids: CAIRTDWDTQYF.

As concerns this clone: Other DNA sequences of this sample code for an identical CDR3. This chain connects TRBV5-1 to TRBJ2-5; tentatively, D is TRBD2 (6 bases). The CDR3 loop spans 13 amino acids. Trimming left V 0 bases short and J 5 bases short, with 8 bases between. Germline V gene lookup returns CDR1 SGHRS and CDR2 YFSETQ. CDR3 region: CASSLDSGETQYF. CDR3 DNA sequence: TGCGCCAGCAGCTTGGACAGCGGGGAGACCCAGTACTTC.

The J gene is TRBJ2-1, the V gene TRBV14; TRBD2 matches at 7 bases. Germline V gene data show CDR1 as SGHDN and CDR2 as FVKESK. The CDR3 sequence is 15 residues long. V dropped 1 base and J dropped 2; count of bases not matched to a gene: 2. The CDR3 sequence: CASSQVLAAYNEQFF. The DNA for the CDR3 is TGTGCCAGCAGCCAAGTCCTAGCGGCCTACAATGAGCAGTTCTTC.

The chain uses TRBV15 and TRBJ1-4; D is ambiguous. V dropped 3 bases and J dropped 0 bases, with 20 bases sitting between them. There are 19 residues in the CDR3. Germline values: CDR1 LNHNV, CDR2 YYDKDF (reference sequence). CDR3 coding DNA: TGTGCCACCAGCAGGGGCGGAGGACCCTTCCTTTCAACTAATGAAAAACTGTTTTTT. As protein: CATSRGGGPFLSTNEKLFF.

The chain uses TRBV10-3 and TRBJ2-1, with 10 bases matching TRBD2. From germline, CDR1 is ENHRY and CDR2 SYGVKD. The length of the CDR3 is 15 residues. The V and J ends lost 6 bases and 6 bases, in that order; junction bases with no gene match: 8. DNA of the CDR3: TGTGCCATCAGCGGATCTAGCGGGAGATTCAATGAGCAGTTCTTC. The encoded protein is CAISGSSGRFNEQFF.

The rearrangement joins TRBV18 to TRBJ2-1, with 7 nucleotides matching TRBD2. With V trimmed by 0 bases and J by 0 bases, 11 bases remained unmatched. The CDR3 spans 19 residues. CDR1 and CDR2 from the germline V gene are KGHSH and LQKENI. The CDR3 region is CASSPPIGRGDLSYNEQFF. DNA of the CDR3: TGTGCCAGCTCACCACCGATCGGACGGGGGGACCTCTCCTACAATGAGCAGTTCTTC.

Note on this clone: A junction boundary mismatches the germline segment, possibly from a read error. V gene TRBV19 combines with J gene TRBJ1-6; 8 bases line up with TRBD1. Germline V gene lookup returns CDR1 LNHDA and CDR2 SQIVND (reference sequence). There are 15 residues in the CDR3. In DNA, the CDR3 is TGTGCCAGTACCCCGGGGGACAGGTATAGTTCACCCCTCCACTTT. Amino acids: CASTPGDRYSSPLHF.